This T cell receptor (beta chain) is from a study of OX40 agonist ivuxolimab in advanced cancers. As for this clone: Its specificity is unknown.

Study-level findings and limits: The 0.1-3.0 mg/kg partial responders had among the lowest clonal expansion.

The CDR3 runs 16 residues. After removal of 2 bases from V and 7 bases from J, the junction contained 10 bases not matched to a gene. Clones were sequenced by immunoSEQ multiplex PCR, and TCRdb holds only the in-frame ones, with some missing. The top ten clones hold more than 10% of a sample with around 60,000 clones, 75% to 90% of them seen once. The sequenced sample was CD4+ or CD8+ T cells sorted from blood, obtained in a trial of the OX40 agonist ivuxolimab. The rearrangement uses TRBV5-3 and TRBJ2-3; 10 bases are a match to TRBD1. TRBV5-3 is an ORF, and what it does is uncertain. This receptor was taken from an adult with an advanced solid tumor such as melanoma, head and neck, liver or kidney cancer. CDR3 protein: CARSFPGQGISHTQYF. CDR3 DNA: TGTGCCAGAAGCTTCCCGGGACAGGGGATTTCCCATACGCAGTATTTT.